The 13 T cell receptor beta chains in this list originate from one sample, sequenced in a study of blood T cell repertoires in COVID-19. Measured with immunoSEQ multiplex PCR; TCRdb has only the in-frame clones, and not every one. The table lists approximately 400,000 clones, 88% of them singletons. Sequencing was carried out using PBMCs or T cells enriched from blood (not recorded which). These receptors were obtained from a woman between 18 and 29 years old who had recovered from COVID-19.

V usage is TRBV7-2 and J usage is TRBJ1-1, with D maybe TRBD1 (5 bases). Germline CDR1 is SGHTA and CDR2 is FQGNSA. The V and J ends lost 2 bases and 4 bases respectively, with 8 bases between them. The CDR3 loop spans 13 amino acids. CDR3 residues: CASSLRRGTEAFF. The CDR3 DNA sequence: TGTGCCAGCAGCTTACGGAGGGGCACTGAAGCTTTCTTT. Full variable domain (outside the CDR3, taken from reference TRBV7-2 and TRBJ1-1): GAGVSQSPSNKVTEKGKDVELRCDPISGHTALYWYRQSLGQGLEFLIYFQGNSAPDKSGLPSDRFSAERTGGSVSTLTIQRTQQEDSAVYLCASSLRRGTEAFFGQGTRLTVV.

The rearrangement links TRBV30 to TRBJ1-3; D is uncertain. Per the germline V gene, CDR1 is GTSNPN and CDR2 is SVGIG (reference sequence). Deletions cut 5 bases from V and 5 bases from J, with 10 bases between. The CDR3 has 12 residues. The CDR3 spells CAWRRVRNTIYF. In DNA, the CDR3 is TGTGCCTGGCGTCGGGTTCGAAACACCATATATTTT.

The V gene is TRBV7-2, the J gene TRBJ2-1, with a possible D match to TRBD1 (6 bases). CDR1 is SGHTA and CDR2 is FQGNSA in the germline V gene. This CDR3 spans 17 amino acids. Trimming shortened V by 2 bases and J by 0 bases, and 14 bases separated the two germline ends. As DNA, the CDR3 is TGTGCCAGCAGCTTAACCCCTGGGGGCTCCTCCTACAATGAGCAGTTCTTC. It specifies CASSLTPGGSSYNEQFF.

This clone was seen once. The V and J genes are TRBV7-2 and TRBJ1-6; no clear D gene. Germline-derived CDR1 and CDR2 are SGHTA and FQGNSA. The CDR3 has 14 residues. V lost 1 base and J lost 10, with 11 bases in between. The CDR3 loop reads CASSLVGVRSPLHF. DNA of the CDR3: TGTGCCAGCAGCTTAGTCGGGGTTAGATCACCCCTCCACTTT.

This clone was observed a few times. The chain uses TRBV3-1 (or the pseudogene TRBV3-2) and TRBJ1-4; perhaps TRBD1 as D (6 bases). The CDR3 contains 17 residues. Germline CDR1 LGHDT, CDR2 YNNKEL (reference sequence). Trimming took off 1 base at V and 7 bases at J, with 19 bases between the two ends. CDR3 amino acids: CASSQVSPGGLGEKLFF. CDR3 nucleotide sequence: TGTGCCAGCAGCCAAGTCTCCCCGGGGGGCCTAGGTGAAAAACTGTTTTTT.

The rearrangement joins TRBV19 to TRBJ2-7; TRBD1 aligns across 12 bases. V dropped 9 bases and J dropped 7; count of bases not matched to a gene: 7. Germline CDR1 and CDR2: LNHDA and SQIVND (reference sequence). This CDR3 is built from 13 residues. CDR3 in amino acids: CASAGTGGREQYF. The CDR3 nucleotides are TGTGCCAGCGCCGGGACAGGGGGCCGTGAGCAGTACTTC.

The chain has TRBV7-8 and TRBJ1-2, with 9 bases that match TRBD1. With V trimmed by 4 bases and J by 8 bases, 14 bases remained unmatched. CDR3 length: 16 residues. Germline assignment: CDR1 SGHVS and CDR2 FQNEAQ. The chain's CDR3 is CASSSLIRDRAMGYTF. The CDR3 DNA sequence: TGTGCCAGCAGCTCCCTCATTAGGGACAGGGCTATGGGCTACACCTTC.

This chain uses TRBV6-5 with TRBJ2-7; D perhaps matches TRBD1 (6 bases). This CDR3 region has 13 residues. The V end was cut by 5 bases, the J end by 2 bases, with 10 bases between. CDR1 MNHEY and CDR2 SVGAGI come from the germline V gene. The CDR3 spells CASSPDRAYEQYF. The CDR3 DNA is TGTGCCAGCAGTCCGGACAGAGCCTACGAGCAGTACTTC.

The J gene is TRBJ2-3, the V gene TRBV2; 8 nucleotides agree with TRBD1. The junction had 6 bases not matched to a gene; V was cut back by 2 bases and J by 5 bases. Per the germline V gene, CDR1 is SNHLY and CDR2 is FYNNEI. There are 15 residues in the CDR3. DNA of the CDR3: TGTGCCAGCAGTGAACCCAGGGGGCAGGTAGATACGCAGTATTTT. This encodes CASSEPRGQVDTQYF.

The chain is built from TRBV4-2 and TRBJ2-3; 9 nucleotides line up with TRBD1. Looked up from germline, CDR1 is LGHNA and CDR2 is YNFKEQ. This CDR3 has 16 amino acids. The V and J ends lost 1 base and 4 bases, in that order; junction bases with no gene match: 6. CDR3: CASSQGTGVPSDTQYF. As DNA, the CDR3 is TGTGCCAGCAGCCAAGGGACAGGGGTCCCGTCAGATACGCAGTATTTT.

The chain has TRBV28 and TRBJ2-7; tentative D call: TRBD1 (6 bases). The CDR3 totals 16 residues. The germline V and J ends were trimmed by 5 bases and 0 bases, with 17 bases remaining between them. CDR1 MDHEN and CDR2 SYDVKM come from the germline V gene. CDR3 in amino acids: CASSLQGSVSSYEQYF. The CDR3 nucleotides are TGTGCCAGCAGTCTACAGGGATCAGTGAGCTCCTACGAGCAGTACTTC.

The chain links TRBV30 to TRBJ1-2, with D perhaps TRBD1 (5 bases). This CDR3 contains 13 residues. Germline assignment: CDR1 GTSNPN and CDR2 SVGIG (reference sequence). Deletions cut 0 bases from V and 11 bases from J, with 16 bases between. CDR3 residues: CAWSVSSGAGYTF. DNA of the CDR3: TGTGCCTGGAGTGTGTCGAGCGGGGCAGGGTACACCTTC.

The chain joins TRBV6-5 to TRBJ1-3, with D hard to call. Trimming removed 8 bases at V and 5 bases at J, with 10 bases between. The germline V gene encodes CDR1 MNHEY and CDR2 SVGAGI. The CDR3 is 12 residues long. This CDR3 is CASSDTRNTIYF. CDR3 DNA sequence: TGTGCCAGCTCAGACACGAGAAACACCATATATTTT.